This T cell receptor (beta chain) was obtained from a study of T-cell memory formation after mild COVID-19. Whole-study context: Across donors, TCR clusters were largely donor specific.

TCRdb itself ran the 5' RACE reads through MiXCR, one entry per CDR3 protein. This sample yields 200,000 to 250,000 distinct CDR3 sequences, of which roughly 10% are seen a single time; under 3.5% belongs to the top ten. The germline V gene encodes CDR1 SGHRS and CDR2 YFSETQ. V lost 2 bases, J lost 1 base, and 9 bases lay in between. The length of the CDR3 is 14 residues. The sequence came from a man between 18 and 29 years old who had mild COVID-19 (a few samples of this study predate the infection). Cell type and time point are not known. V and J are TRBV5-1 and TRBJ2-5, with D unclear. The sequenced sample consisted of PBMCs or a T cell subset sorted from them (not recorded which). CDR3: CASSFTDPQETQYF. CDR3 nucleotide sequence: TGCGCCAGCAGCTTCACAGACCCCCAAGAGACCCAGTACTTC. The complete variable domain, with remaining parts taken from reference TRBV5-1 and TRBJ2-5, reads KAGVTQTPRYLIKTRGQQVTLSCSPISGHRSVSWYQQTPGQGLQFLFEYFSETQRNKGNFPGRFSGRQFSNSRSEMNVSTLELGDSALYLCASSFTDPQETQYFGPGTRLLVL.